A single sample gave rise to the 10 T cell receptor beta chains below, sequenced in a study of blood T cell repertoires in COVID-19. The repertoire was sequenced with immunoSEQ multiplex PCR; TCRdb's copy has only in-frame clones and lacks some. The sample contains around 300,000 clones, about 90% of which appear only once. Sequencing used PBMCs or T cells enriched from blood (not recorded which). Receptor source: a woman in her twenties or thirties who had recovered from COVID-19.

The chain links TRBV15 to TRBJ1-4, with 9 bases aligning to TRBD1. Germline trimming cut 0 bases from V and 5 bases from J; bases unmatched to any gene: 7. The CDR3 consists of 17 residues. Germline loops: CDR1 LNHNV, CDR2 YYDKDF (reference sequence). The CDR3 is CATSRDVPGTGNEKLFF. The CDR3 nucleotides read TGTGCCACCAGCAGAGATGTCCCCGGGACAGGGAATGAAAAACTGTTTTTT.

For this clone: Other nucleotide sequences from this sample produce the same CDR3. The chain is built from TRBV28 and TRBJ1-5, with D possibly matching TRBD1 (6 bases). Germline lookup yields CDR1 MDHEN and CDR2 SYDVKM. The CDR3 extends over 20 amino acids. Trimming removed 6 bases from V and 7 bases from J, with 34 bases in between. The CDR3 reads CASSLPRWQGKLSGGQPQHF. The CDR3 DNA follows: TGTGCCAGCAGCTTACCTAGGTGGCAGGGGAAACTCTCCGGCGGGCAGCCCCAGCATTTT.

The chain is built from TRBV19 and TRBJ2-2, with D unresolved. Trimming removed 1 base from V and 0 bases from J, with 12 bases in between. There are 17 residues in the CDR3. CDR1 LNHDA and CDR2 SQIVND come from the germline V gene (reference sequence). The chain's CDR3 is CASSIGRQRTNTGELFF. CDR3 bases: TGTGCCAGTAGTATAGGGCGGCAGAGAACGAACACCGGGGAGCTGTTTTTT.

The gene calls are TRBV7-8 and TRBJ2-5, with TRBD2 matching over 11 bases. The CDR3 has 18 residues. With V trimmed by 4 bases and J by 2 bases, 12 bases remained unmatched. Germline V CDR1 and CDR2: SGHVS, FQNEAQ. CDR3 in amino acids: CASSSLPGTSGPQETQYF. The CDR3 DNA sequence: TGTGCCAGCAGCTCACTGCCCGGGACTAGCGGACCGCAAGAGACCCAGTACTTC.

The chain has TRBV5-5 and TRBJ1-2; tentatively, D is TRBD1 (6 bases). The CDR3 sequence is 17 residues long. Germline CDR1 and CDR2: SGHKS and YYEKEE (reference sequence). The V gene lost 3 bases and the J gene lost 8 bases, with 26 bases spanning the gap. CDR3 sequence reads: CASSWDGRQENQRGYTF. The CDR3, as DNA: TGTGCCAGCAGCTGGGACGGCCGACAGGAAAACCAGAGGGGCTACACCTTC.

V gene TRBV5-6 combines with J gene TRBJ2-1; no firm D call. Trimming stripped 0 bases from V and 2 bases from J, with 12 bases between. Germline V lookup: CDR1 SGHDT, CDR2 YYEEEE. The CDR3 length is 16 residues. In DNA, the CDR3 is TGTGCCAGCAGCTTGGCTAATGGAGTACCCTACAATGAGCAGTTCTTC. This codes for CASSLANGVPYNEQFF.

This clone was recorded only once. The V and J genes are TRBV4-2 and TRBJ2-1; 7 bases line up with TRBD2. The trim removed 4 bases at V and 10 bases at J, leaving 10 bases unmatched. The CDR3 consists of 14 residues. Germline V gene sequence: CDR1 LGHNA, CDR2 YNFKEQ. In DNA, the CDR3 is TGTGCCAGCAGCCCTGAGGGACTACCCCACGAGCAGTTCTTC. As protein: CASSPEGLPHEQFF.

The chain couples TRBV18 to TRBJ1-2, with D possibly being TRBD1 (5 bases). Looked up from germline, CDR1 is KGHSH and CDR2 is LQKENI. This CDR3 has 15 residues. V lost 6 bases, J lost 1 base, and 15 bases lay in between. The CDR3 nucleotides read TGTGCCAGCTCGCCAACAGGCGAGGTTAACTATGGCTACACCTTC. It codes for CASSPTGEVNYGYTF.

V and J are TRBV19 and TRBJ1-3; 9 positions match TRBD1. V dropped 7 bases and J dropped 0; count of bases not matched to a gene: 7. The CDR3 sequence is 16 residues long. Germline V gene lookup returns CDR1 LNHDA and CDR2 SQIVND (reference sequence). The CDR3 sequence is CASTPTGGYSGNTIYF. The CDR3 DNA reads TGTGCCAGTACCCCGACAGGGGGATACTCTGGAAACACCATATATTTT.

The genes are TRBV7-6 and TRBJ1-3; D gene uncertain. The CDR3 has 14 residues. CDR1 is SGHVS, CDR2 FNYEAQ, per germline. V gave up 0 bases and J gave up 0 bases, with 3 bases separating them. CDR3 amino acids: CASSLAGSGNTIYF. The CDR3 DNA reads TGTGCCAGCAGCTTAGCCGGCTCTGGAAACACCATATATTTT.